Below are 3 T cell receptor beta chains sequenced from a single sample in a study of cytomegalovirus exposure and HLA in healthy donors. A multiplex PCR was run with 60 Vbeta primers and 13 Jbeta primers. Measured with immunoSEQ multiplex PCR; TCRdb has only the in-frame clones, and not every one. Here the sample spans roughly 130,000 clones, about 80% being singletons. The sample consisted of PBMCs. These receptors came from a human donor in good health.

The chain couples TRBV2 to TRBJ1-2; D is perhaps TRBD1 (5 bases). V lost 2 bases and J 1 base, leaving 8 bases between the germline ends. Germline lookup yields CDR1 SNHLY and CDR2 FYNNEI. CDR3 length: 14 amino acids. This CDR3 is CASSEPGLNYGYTF. The DNA for the CDR3 is TGTGCCAGCAGTGAACCGGGACTTAACTATGGCTACACCTTC.

The chain employs TRBV11-2 and TRBJ2-5; 9 bases are shared with TRBD2. V lost 4 bases and J lost 5; bases outside the gene matches: 8. CDR1 and CDR2 from the germline V gene are SGHAT and FQNNGV. The CDR3 runs to 15 residues. CDR3 residues: CASSSLAGWSETQYF. The CDR3 nucleotides read TGTGCCAGCAGCTCCCTAGCGGGGTGGAGTGAGACCCAGTACTTC.

The J gene is TRBJ2-7, the V gene TRBV18, with a weak D call TRBD1 (6 bases). The CDR3 totals 14 residues. The V end was cut by 4 bases, the J end by 3 bases, with 13 bases between. The germline V gene encodes CDR1 KGHSH and CDR2 LQKENI. CDR3 region: CASSLGQRYYEQYF. Written as DNA, the CDR3 is TGTGCCAGCTCACTAGGACAGCGTTACTACGAGCAGTACTTC.